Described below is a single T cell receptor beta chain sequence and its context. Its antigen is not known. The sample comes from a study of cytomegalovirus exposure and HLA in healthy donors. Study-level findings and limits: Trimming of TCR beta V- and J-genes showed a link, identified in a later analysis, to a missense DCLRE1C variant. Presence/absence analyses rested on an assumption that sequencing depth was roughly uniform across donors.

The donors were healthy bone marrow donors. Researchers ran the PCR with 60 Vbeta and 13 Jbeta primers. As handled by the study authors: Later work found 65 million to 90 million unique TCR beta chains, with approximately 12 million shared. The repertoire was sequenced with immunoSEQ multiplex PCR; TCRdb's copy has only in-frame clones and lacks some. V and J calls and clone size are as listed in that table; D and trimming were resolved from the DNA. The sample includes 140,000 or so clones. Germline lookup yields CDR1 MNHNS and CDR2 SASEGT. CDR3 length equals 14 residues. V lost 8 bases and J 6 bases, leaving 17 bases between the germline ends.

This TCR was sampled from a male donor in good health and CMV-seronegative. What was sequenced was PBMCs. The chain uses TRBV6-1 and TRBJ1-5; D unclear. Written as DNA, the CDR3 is TGTGCCAGCTCTCCCCAGGTGATGGCTCAGCCCCAGCATTTT. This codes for CASSPQVMAQPQHF.